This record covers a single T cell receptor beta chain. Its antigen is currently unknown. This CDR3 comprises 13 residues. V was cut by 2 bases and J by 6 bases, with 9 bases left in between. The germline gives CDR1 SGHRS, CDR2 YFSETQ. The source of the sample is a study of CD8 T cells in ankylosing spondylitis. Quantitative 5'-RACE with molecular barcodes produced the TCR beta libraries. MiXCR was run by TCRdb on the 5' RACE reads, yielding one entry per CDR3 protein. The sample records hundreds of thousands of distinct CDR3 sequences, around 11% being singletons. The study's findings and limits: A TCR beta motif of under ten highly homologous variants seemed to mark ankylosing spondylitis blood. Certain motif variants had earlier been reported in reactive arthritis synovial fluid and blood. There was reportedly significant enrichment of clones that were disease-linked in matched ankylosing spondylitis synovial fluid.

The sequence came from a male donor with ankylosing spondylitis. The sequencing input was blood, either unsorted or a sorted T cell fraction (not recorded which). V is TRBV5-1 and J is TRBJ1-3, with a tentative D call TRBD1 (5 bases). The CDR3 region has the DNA TGCGCCAGCAGCTTTGGGGGGGAAAACACCATATATTTT. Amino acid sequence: CASSFGGENTIYF.